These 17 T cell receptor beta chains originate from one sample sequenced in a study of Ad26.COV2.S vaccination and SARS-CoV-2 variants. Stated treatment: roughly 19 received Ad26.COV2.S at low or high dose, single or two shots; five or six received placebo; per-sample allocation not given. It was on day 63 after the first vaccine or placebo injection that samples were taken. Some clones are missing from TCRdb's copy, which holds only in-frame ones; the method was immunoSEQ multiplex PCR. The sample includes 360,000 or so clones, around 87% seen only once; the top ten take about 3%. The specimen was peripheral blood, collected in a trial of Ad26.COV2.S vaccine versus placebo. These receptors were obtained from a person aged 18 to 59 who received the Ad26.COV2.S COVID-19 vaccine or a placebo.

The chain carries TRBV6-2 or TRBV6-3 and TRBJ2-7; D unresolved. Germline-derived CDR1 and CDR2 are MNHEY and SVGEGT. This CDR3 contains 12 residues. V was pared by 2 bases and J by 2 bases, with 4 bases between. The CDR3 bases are TGTGCCAGCAGTTACACCGCCTACGAGCAGTACTTC. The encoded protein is CASSYTAYEQYF.

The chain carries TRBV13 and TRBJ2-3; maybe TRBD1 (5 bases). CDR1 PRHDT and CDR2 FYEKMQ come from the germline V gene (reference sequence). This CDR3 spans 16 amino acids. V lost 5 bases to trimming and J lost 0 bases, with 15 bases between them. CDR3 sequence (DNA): TGTGCCAGCAGCCCAAGGGGCAGTCGGAGCACAGATACGCAGTATTTT. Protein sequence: CASSPRGSRSTDTQYF. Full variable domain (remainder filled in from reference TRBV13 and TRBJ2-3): AAGVIQSPRHLIKEKRETATLKCYPIPRHDTVYWYQQGPGQDPQFLISFYEKMQSDKGSIPDRFSAQQFSDYHSELNMSSLELGDSALYFCASSPRGSRSTDTQYFGPGTRLTVL.

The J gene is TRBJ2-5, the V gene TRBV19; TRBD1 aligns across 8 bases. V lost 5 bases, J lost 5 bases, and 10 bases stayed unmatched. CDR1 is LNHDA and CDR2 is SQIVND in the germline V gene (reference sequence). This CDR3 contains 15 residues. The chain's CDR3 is CASSAITGGRETQYF. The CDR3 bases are TGTGCCAGTAGTGCGATAACAGGGGGACGGGAGACCCAGTACTTC.

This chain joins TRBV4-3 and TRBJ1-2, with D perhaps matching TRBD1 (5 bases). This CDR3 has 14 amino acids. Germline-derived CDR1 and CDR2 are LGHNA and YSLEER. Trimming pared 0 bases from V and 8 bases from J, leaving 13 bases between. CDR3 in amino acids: CASSQEDTLGGYTF. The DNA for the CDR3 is TGCGCCAGCAGCCAAGAGGACACGCTGGGGGGCTACACCTTC.

The CDR3 bases are TGTGCCAGCTCACCAGAGGGACAGGGCTATGGCTACACCTTC. It specifies CASSPEGQGYGYTF. This chain links TRBV18 with TRBJ1-2; the match to TRBD1 covers 9 bases. This CDR3 has 14 residues. The junction had 2 bases not matched to a gene; V was cut back by 2 bases and J by 4 bases. Germline lookup yields CDR1 KGHSH and CDR2 LQKENI.

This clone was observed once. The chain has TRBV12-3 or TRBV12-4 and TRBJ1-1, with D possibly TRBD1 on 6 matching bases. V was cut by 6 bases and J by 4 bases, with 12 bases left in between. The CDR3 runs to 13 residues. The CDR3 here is CASRTGLSTEAFF. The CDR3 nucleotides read TGTGCCAGCAGGACAGGATTAAGCACTGAAGCTTTCTTT.

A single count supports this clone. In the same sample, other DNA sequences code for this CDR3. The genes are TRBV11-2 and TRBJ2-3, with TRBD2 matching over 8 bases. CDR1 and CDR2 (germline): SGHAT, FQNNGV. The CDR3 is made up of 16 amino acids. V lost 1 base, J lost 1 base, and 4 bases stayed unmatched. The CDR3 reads CASSLGAGGGTDTQYF. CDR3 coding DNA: TGTGCCAGCAGCTTAGGGGCGGGAGGAGGCACAGATACGCAGTATTTT. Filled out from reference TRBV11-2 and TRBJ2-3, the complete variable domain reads EAGVAQSPRYKIIEKRQSVAFWCNPISGHATLYWYQQILGQGPKLLIQFQNNGVVDDSQLPKDRFSAERLKGVDSTLKIQPAKLEDSAVYLCASSLGAGGGTDTQYFGPGTRLTVL.

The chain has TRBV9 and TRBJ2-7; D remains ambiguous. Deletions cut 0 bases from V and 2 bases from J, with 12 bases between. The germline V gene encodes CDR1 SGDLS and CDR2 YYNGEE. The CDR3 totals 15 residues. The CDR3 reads CASSVDVQPTYEQYF. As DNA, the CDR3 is TGTGCCAGCAGCGTAGATGTACAGCCTACCTACGAGCAGTACTTC.

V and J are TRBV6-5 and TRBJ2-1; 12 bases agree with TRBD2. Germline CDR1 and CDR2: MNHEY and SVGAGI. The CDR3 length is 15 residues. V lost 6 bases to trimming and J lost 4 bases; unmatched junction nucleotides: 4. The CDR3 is CASRRLAGEYNEQFF. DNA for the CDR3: TGTGCCAGCAGGAGACTAGCGGGGGAGTACAATGAGCAGTTCTTC.

CDR3 coding DNA: TGTGCCTGGAGTGTAATGGGAACTGGAGATACGCAGTATTTT. Its protein product is CAWSVMGTGDTQYF. V gene TRBV30 combines with J gene TRBJ2-3; D unresolved. The V gene's germline CDR1 is GTSNPN and CDR2 SVGIG (reference sequence). The CDR3 spans 14 residues. Trimming took off 0 bases at V and 5 bases at J, with 12 bases between the two ends.

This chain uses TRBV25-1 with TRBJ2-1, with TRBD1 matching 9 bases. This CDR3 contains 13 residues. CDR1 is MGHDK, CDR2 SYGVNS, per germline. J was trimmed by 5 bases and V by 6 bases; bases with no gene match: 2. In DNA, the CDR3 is TGTGCCAGCAGACAGGGGGCAAACAATGAGCAGTTCTTC. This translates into CASRQGANNEQFF.

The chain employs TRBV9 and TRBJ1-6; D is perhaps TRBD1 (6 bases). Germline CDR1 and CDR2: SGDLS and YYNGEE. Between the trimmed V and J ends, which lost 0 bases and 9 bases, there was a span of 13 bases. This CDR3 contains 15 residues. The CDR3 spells CASSVGLGAGSPLHF. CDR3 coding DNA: TGTGCCAGCAGCGTAGGTCTGGGGGCAGGTTCACCCCTCCACTTT.

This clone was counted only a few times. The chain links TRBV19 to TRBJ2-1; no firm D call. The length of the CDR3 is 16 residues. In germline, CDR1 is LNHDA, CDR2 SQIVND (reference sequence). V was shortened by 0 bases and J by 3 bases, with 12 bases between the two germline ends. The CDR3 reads CASSIDMGLGYNEQFF. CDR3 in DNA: TGTGCCAGTAGTATAGATATGGGTCTGGGCTACAATGAGCAGTTCTTC. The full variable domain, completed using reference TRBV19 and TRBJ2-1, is DGGITQSPKYLFRKEGQNVTLSCEQNLNHDAMYWYRQDPGQGLRLIYYSQIVNDFQKGDIAEGYSVSREKKESFPLTVTSAQKNPTAFYLCASSIDMGLGYNEQFFGPGTRLTVL.

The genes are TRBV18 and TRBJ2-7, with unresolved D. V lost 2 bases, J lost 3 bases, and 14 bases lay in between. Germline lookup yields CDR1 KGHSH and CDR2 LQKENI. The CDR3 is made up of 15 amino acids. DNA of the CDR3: TGTGCCAGCTCACCAAGGCAACAGATCTACTACGAGCAGTACTTC. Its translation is CASSPRQQIYYEQYF. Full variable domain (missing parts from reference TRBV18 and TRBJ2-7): NAGVMQNPRHLVRRRGQEARLRCSPMKGHSHVYWYRQLPEEGLKFMVYLQKENIIDESGMPKERFSAEFPKEGPSILRIQQVVRGDSAAYFCASSPRQQIYYEQYFGPGTRLTVT.

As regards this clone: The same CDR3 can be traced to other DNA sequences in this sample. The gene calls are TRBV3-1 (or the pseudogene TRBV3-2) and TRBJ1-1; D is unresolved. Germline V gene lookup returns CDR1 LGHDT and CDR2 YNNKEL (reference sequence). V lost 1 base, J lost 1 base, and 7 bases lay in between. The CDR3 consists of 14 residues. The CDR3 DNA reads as TGTGCCAGCAGCCAAGTTAGTGGGAACACTGAAGCTTTCTTT. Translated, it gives CASSQVSGNTEAFF.

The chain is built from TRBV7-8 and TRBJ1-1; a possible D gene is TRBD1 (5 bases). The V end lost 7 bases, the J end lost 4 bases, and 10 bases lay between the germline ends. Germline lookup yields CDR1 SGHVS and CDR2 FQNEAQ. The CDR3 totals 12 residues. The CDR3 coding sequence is TGTGCCAGCACACTGGGGGTCACTGAAGCTTTCTTT. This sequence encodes CASTLGVTEAFF.

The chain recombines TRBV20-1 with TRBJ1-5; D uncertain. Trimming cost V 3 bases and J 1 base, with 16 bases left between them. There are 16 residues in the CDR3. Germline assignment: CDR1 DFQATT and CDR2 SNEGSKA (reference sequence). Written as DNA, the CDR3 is TGCAGTGCTAGTGACGTTAGGCACCTAAGCAATCAGCCCCAGCATTTT. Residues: CSASDVRHLSNQPQHF.